The entry below gives a single TCR beta chain sequence along with its context. The assay was immunoSEQ multiplex PCR, and TCRdb's table has in-frame clones only and misses some. The sample has approximately 130,000 clones, around 84% seen once. The CDR3 runs 14 residues. V shed 4 bases and J 2 bases; nucleotides not matched to a gene: 5. Germline V gene sequence: CDR1 SGHNT, CDR2 YYREEE (reference sequence). The sample comes from a study of cytotoxic CD8 clonotypes in ibrutinib-treated CLL. Study background: The samples contained 255,043 productive templates on average. They also contained an average of about 94,000 productive rearrangements.

Sample: PBMCs, taken after 24 months of ibrutinib treatment. The sequence came from a human donor with chronic lymphocytic leukemia. V is TRBV5-4 and J is TRBJ2-7, with 8 bases lining up with TRBD1. The CDR3 DNA is TGTGCCAGCAGCACCGGGACAGGCGCCTACGAGCAGTACTTC. Translation gives CASSTGTGAYEQYF. The full variable domain, in which reference TRBV5-4 and TRBJ2-7 provide the parts outside the CDR3, is ETGVTQSPTHLIKTRGQQVTLRCSSQSGHNTVSWYQQALGQGPQFIFQYYREEENGRGNFPPRFSGLQFPNYSSELNVNALELDDSALYLCASSTGTGAYEQYFGPGTRLTVT.